A selection of T cell receptor beta chains follows, all from one sample in a study of OX40 agonist ivuxolimab in advanced cancers. Method: immunoSEQ multiplex PCR; TCRdb's copy keeps in-frame clones and lacks some. Counted here are more than 45,000 clones, about nine tenths occurring once; the ten biggest clones make up 7.8%. The sample here was CD4+ or CD8+ T cells sorted from blood, taken in a trial of the OX40 agonist ivuxolimab. The receptors were gathered from an adult with an advanced solid tumor such as melanoma, head and neck, liver or kidney cancer. Both conserved end residues are part of each CDR3. A D gene is named only where the DNA matches it firmly. The size of a clone is reported for some rows only, either as once, few or many, or as a class for expanded clones.

len | d_gene | j_gene | abundance | v_gene | CDR3aa | CDR3nt
15 | TRBD1 | TRBJ2-5 | few | TRBV9 | CASSGGTAYQETQYF | TGTGCCAGCAGCGGAGGGACAGCTTACCAAGAGACCCAGTACTTC
11 | - | TRBJ2-7 | - | TRBV23-1 | CAATEEYEQYF | TGCGCCGCTACCGAGGAGTACGAGCAGTACTTC
15 | TRBD1 | TRBJ2-7 | - | TRBV11-3 | CASSLPTGSTYEQYF | TGTGCCAGCAGCTTACCGACAGGGTCAACCTACGAGCAGTACTTC
18 | - | TRBJ2-6 | - | TRBV28 | CASQRRTAGTSGANVLTF | TGTGCCAGCCAGAGGAGGACAGCGGGAACTTCTGGGGCCAACGTCCTGACTTTC
15 | - | TRBJ1-1 | - | TRBV6-5 | CASSYWGDGNTEAFF | TGTGCCAGCAGTTACTGGGGGGATGGGAACACTGAAGCTTTCTTT
14 | TRBD2 | TRBJ2-1 | once | TRBV7-2 | CASCPSGSYNEQFF | TGTGCCAGCTGCCCTAGCGGGAGTTACAATGAGCAGTTCTTC
15 | - | TRBJ2-1 | - | TRBV19 | CASSIGRGGYNEQFF | TGTGCCAGTAGTATAGGCAGGGGAGGCTACAATGAGCAGTTCTTC
18 | TRBD2 | TRBJ2-3 | - | TRBV27 | CASSRIKGTSGLTDTQYF | TGTGCCAGCAGCCGGATAAAAGGGACTAGCGGACTCACAGATACGCAGTATTTT
18 | TRBD1 | TRBJ1-1 | - | TRBV18 | CASSPQDRAGSMNTEAFF | TGTGCCAGCTCACCTCAAGACAGGGCGGGATCCATGAACACTGAAGCTTTCTTT
15 | - | TRBJ1-3 | few | TRBV19 | CASSIGQRSGNTIYF | TGTGCCAGTAGTATCGGCCAGCGCTCTGGAAACACCATATATTTT
19 | - | TRBJ2-7 | few | TRBV21-1 | CASSKGGITSGRAGYEQYF | TGTGCCAGCAGCAAAGGGGGTATAACTAGCGGGAGGGCCGGGTACGAGCAGTACTTC
15 | TRBD1 | TRBJ1-5 | few | TRBV7-9 | CASSRTGDPNQPQHF | TGTGCCAGCAGCCGAACAGGGGACCCCAATCAGCCCCAGCATTTT
11 | - | TRBJ2-1 | - | TRBV19 | CASSIWNEQFF | TGTGCCAGTAGTATCTGGAACGAGCAGTTCTTC
15 | TRBD1 | TRBJ1-2 | - | TRBV7-2 | CASSSDRALNYGYTF | TGTGCCAGCAGCTCAGACAGGGCGCTCAACTATGGCTACACCTTC
15 | - | TRBJ2-2 | - | TRBV4-2 | CASGSVGANTGELFF | TGTGCCAGCGGGTCAGTCGGCGCGAACACCGGGGAGCTGTTTTTT
14 | TRBD2 | TRBJ2-7 | - | TRBV7-9 | CASSFGTTRYEQYF | TGTGCCAGCAGCTTTGGGACTACTCGCTACGAGCAGTACTTC
14 | - | TRBJ1-2 | - | TRBV19 | CASSIGKGRGGYTF | TGTGCCAGTAGTATTGGAAAGGGGCGGGGAGGCTACACCTTC
16 | - | TRBJ2-7 | - | TRBV19 | CASSPIGGPVPYEQYF | TGTGCCAGTAGTCCTATCGGGGGGCCAGTCCCTTACGAGCAGTACTTC
19 | - | TRBJ2-7 | - | TRBV19 | CASSPPPPLAGVLSYEQYF | TGTGCCAGTAGCCCTCCCCCCCCTCTCGCAGGGGTGCTCTCCTACGAGCAGTACTTC
14 | - | TRBJ1-5 | once | TRBV6-6 | CASSLSGSNQPQHF | TGTGCCAGCAGCCTCTCAGGAAGCAATCAGCCCCAGCATTTT
14 | - | TRBJ2-7 | - | TRBV11-1 | CASSLRDTPYEQYF | TGTGCCAGCAGCCTTCGGGACACCCCCTACGAGCAGTACTTC
16 | - | TRBJ2-1 | - | TRBV29-1 | CSVEGLRGSPYNEQFF | TGCAGCGTTGAAGGTCTGAGAGGTAGTCCCTACAATGAGCAGTTCTTC
16 | TRBD2 | TRBJ2-3 | - | TRBV19 | CASSSIAGGTADTQYF | TGTGCCAGTAGTTCCATAGCGGGAGGAACAGCAGATACGCAGTATTTT
15 | TRBD2 | TRBJ2-1 | once | TRBV5-1 | CASSLTSGSSNEQFF | TGCGCCAGCAGCTTGACTAGCGGGAGCTCCAATGAGCAGTTCTTC
14 | TRBD1 | TRBJ2-4 | - | TRBV5-6 | CASSLDGLRGREYF | TGTGCCAGCAGCTTGGATGGGTTAAGGGGGCGCGAGTACTTC
13 | - | TRBJ1-5 | - | TRBV7-2 | CASSSPLNQPQHF | TGTGCCAGCAGCTCCCCGTTGAATCAGCCCCAGCATTTT
16 | - | TRBJ1-3 | - | TRBV27 | CASSLGGGSRGNTIYF | TGTGCCAGCAGTTTGGGAGGCGGATCAAGAGGAAACACCATATATTTT
12 | - | TRBJ2-7 | - | TRBV28 | CASSSTNYEQYF | TGTGCCAGCAGCTCGACTAACTACGAGCAGTACTTC